The present TCR beta chain was sequenced within a study of blood T cell repertoires in COVID-19. This clone came up once. Clones were read by immunoSEQ multiplex PCR, and TCRdb kept only the in-frame ones, dropping some. The table lists roughly 260,000 clones, about 85% of them singletons. The material sequenced was peripheral blood. This TCR was recovered from a man in his sixties who had recovered from COVID-19.

The CDR3 nucleotides read TGCAGCGTTGAAGATTTCCAGGACTATAATAATGAGCAGTTCTTC. Residues: CSVEDFQDYNNEQFF. The chain joins TRBV29-1 to TRBJ2-1; the D gene is possibly TRBD2 (6 bases). Germline assignment: CDR1 SQVTM and CDR2 ANQGSEA. V dropped 0 bases and J dropped 7 bases, with 16 bases sitting between them. CDR3 length: 15 residues.